This section outlines one TCR beta chain sequence together with its context. A multiplex PCR was run with 60 Vbeta primers and 13 Jbeta primers. The assay was immunoSEQ multiplex PCR, and TCRdb's table has in-frame clones only and misses some. Of about 160,000 clones listed, over 75% are singletons. Germline values: CDR1 GTSNPN, CDR2 SVGIG (reference sequence). Trimming removed 4 bases from V and 3 bases from J; junction bases left unmatched: 6. The CDR3 totals 14 residues. The record originates from a study of cytomegalovirus exposure and HLA in healthy donors. J is TRBJ1-5 and V is TRBV30; 7 nucleotides align to TRBD1. Sequences were obtained from PBMCs. The clonotype comes from a woman between 50 and 59 years old in good health and CMV-seropositive. This chain's CDR3 is CAWNRDSPNQPQHF. The CDR3 bases are TGTGCCTGGAATCGGGACAGTCCCAATCAGCCCCAGCATTTT.